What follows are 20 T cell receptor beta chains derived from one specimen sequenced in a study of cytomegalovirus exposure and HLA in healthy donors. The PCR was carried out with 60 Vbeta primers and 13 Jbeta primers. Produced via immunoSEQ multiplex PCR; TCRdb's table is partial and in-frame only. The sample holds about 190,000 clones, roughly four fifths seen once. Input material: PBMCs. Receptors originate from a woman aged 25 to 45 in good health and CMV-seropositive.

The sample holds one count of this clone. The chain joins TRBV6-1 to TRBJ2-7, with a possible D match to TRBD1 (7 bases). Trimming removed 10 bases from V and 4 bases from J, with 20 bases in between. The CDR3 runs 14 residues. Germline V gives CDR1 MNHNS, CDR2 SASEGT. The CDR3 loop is CATTDREDLYEQYF. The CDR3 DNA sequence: TGTGCCACGACAGACAGGGAGGACCTTTACGAGCAGTACTTC.

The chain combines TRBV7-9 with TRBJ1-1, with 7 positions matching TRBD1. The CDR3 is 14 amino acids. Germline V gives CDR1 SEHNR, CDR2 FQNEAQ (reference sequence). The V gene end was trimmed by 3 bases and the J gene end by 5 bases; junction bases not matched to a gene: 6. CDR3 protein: CASSFEGALTEAFF. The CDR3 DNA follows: TGTGCCAGCAGCTTCGAGGGGGCATTAACTGAAGCTTTCTTT.

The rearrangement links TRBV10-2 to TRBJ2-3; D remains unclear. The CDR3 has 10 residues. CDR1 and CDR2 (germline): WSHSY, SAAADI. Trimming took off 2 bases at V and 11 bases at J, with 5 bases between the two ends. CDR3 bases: TGCGCCAGCAGTGAGGGAGTGCAGTATTTT. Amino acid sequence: CASSEGVQYF.

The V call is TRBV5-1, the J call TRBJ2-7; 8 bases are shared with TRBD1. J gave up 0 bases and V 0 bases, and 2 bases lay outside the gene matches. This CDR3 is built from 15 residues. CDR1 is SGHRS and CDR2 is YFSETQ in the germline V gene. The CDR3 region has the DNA TGCGCCAGCAGCTTGGAGCAGGGGGCCTCCTACGAGCAGTACTTC. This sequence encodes CASSLEQGASYEQYF.

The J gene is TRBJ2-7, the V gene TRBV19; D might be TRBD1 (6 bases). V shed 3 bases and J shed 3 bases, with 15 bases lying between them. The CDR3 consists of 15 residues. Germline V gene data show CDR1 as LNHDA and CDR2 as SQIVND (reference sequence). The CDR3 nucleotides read TGTGCCAGTAGTATGGGGTCAGGGGTGGTCTACGAGCAGTACTTC. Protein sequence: CASSMGSGVVYEQYF.

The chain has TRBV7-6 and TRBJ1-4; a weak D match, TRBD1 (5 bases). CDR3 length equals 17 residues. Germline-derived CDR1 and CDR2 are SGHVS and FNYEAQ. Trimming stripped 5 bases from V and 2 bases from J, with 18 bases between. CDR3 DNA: TGTGCCAGCAGCCCAAGCGGGGGGATTCGGACTAATGAAAAACTGTTTTTT. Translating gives CASSPSGGIRTNEKLFF.

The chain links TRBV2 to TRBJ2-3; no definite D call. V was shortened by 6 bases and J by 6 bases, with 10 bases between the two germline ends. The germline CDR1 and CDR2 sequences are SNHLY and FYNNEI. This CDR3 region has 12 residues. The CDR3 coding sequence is TGTGCCAGCAGCCTAGATGGGGATACGCAGTATTTT. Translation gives CASSLDGDTQYF.

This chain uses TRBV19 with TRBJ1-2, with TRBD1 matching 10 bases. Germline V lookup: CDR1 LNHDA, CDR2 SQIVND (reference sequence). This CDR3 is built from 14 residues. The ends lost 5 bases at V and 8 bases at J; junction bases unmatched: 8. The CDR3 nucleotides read TGTGCCAGTAGTGCGGGACAGGGGTGGATCGGCTACACCTTC. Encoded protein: CASSAGQGWIGYTF. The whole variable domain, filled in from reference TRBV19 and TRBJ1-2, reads DGGITQSPKYLFRKEGQNVTLSCEQNLNHDAMYWYRQDPGQGLRLIYYSQIVNDFQKGDIAEGYSVSREKKESFPLTVTSAQKNPTAFYLCASSAGQGWIGYTFGSGTRLTVV.

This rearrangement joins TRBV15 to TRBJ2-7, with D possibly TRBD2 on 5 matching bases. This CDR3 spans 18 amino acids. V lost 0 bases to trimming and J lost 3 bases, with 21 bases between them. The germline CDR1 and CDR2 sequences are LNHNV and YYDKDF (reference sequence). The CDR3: CATSRDTRLYSVDYEQYF. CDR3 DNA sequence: TGTGCCACCAGCAGAGACACTAGGTTGTACTCTGTCGACTACGAGCAGTACTTC.

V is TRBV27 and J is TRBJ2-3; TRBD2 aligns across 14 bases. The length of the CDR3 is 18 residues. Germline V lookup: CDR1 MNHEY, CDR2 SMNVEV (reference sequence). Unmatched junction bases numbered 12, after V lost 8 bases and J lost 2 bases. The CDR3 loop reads CASRGLAGVPPFTDTQYF. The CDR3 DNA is TGTGCCAGCCGGGGACTAGCGGGAGTACCCCCCTTCACAGATACGCAGTATTTT.

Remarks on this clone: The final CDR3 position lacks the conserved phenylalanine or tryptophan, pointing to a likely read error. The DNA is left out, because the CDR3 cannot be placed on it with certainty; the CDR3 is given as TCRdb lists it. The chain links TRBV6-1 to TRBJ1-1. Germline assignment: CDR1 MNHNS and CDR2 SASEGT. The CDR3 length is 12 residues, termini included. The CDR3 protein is CASSEDAGRVRA.

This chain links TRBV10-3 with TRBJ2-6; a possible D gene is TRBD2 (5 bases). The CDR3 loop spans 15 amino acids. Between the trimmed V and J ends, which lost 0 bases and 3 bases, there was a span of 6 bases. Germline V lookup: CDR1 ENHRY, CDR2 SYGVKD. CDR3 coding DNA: TGTGCCATCAGTGAGTCAGGGAGTGGGGCCAACGTCCTGACTTTC. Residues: CAISESGSGANVLTF.

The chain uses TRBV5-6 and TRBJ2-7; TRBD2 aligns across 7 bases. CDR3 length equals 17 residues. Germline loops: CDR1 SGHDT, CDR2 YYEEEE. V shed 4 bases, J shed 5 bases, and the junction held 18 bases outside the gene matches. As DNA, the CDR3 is TGTGCCAGCAGCACCATTGCGCGGGAGATAAATTTCCACGAGCAGTACTTC. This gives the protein CASSTIAREINFHEQYF.

The CDR3 bases are TGTGCCAGCAGTTTATCCTTCCGAGAGGAGCAGTACTTC. This gives the protein CASSLSFREEQYF. The chain joins TRBV27 to TRBJ2-5; D call uncertain. Germline V CDR1 and CDR2: MNHEY, SMNVEV (reference sequence). The CDR3 is made up of 13 amino acids. V dropped 0 bases and J dropped 11 bases, with 13 bases sitting between them.

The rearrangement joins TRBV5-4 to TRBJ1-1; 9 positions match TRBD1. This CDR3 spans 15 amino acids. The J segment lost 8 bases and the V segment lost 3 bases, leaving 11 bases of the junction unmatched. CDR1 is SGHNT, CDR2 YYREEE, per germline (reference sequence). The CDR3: CASSSPGQGVSEAFF. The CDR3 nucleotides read TGTGCCAGCAGCTCACCGGGACAGGGTGTAAGCGAAGCTTTCTTT.

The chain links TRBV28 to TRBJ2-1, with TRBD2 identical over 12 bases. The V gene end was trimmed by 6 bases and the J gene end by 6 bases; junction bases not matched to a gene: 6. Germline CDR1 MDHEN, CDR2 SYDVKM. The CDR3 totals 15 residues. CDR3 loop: CASSPLTSGSNEQFF. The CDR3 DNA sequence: TGTGCCAGCAGCCCCCTGACTAGCGGGAGCAATGAGCAGTTCTTC.

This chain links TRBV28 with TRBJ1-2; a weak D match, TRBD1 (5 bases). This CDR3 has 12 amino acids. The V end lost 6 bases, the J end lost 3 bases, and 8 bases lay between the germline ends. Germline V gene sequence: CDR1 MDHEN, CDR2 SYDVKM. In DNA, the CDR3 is TGTGCCAGCAGCTTCAGGGACTATGGCTACACCTTC. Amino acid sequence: CASSFRDYGYTF.

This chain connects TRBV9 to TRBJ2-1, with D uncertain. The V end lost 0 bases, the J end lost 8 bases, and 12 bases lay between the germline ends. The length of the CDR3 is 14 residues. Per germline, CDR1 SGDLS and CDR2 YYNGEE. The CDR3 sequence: CASSVEPEAHEQFF. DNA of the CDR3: TGTGCCAGCAGCGTAGAACCAGAGGCCCATGAGCAGTTCTTC.

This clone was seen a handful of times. The CDR3 bases are TGCGCCAGCAGCCAAGGGCGGGGGTCTGGAAACACCATATATTTT. Its protein is CASSQGRGSGNTIYF. J is TRBJ1-3 and V is TRBV4-1, with a possible D match to TRBD1 (5 bases). Between the trimmed V and J ends, which lost 1 base and 1 base, there was a span of 8 bases. The CDR3 runs to 15 residues. CDR1 and CDR2 (germline): MGHRA, YSYEKL.

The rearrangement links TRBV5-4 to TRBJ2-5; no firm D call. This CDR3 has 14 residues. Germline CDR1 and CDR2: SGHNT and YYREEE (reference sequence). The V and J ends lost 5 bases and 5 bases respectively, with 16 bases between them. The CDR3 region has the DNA TGTGCCAGCAGGCGCTTGGCGGTTCGGGAGACCCAGTACTTC. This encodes CASRRLAVRETQYF.